The 32 T cell receptor beta chains given below trace back to one sample, sequenced in a study of blood T cell repertoires in COVID-19. Clones were sequenced by immunoSEQ multiplex PCR, and TCRdb holds only the in-frame ones, with some missing. The sample consists of 210,000 or so clones, about 80% of them appearing once. The sequenced sample consisted of peripheral blood. These receptors were collected from a woman of 80 years or more with COVID-19, enrolled during active disease.

The chain joins TRBV19 to TRBJ2-7, with D possibly TRBD1 on 6 matching bases. Germline CDR1 reads LNHDA; CDR2 reads SQIVND (reference sequence). With 4 bases removed from V and 3 bases from J, the gap between germline ends came to 10 bases. The CDR3 totals 13 residues. CDR3: CASSTSTGYEQYF. CDR3 coding DNA: TGTGCCAGTAGTACGTCGACAGGCTACGAGCAGTACTTC.

This clone was observed a single time. The chain recombines TRBV3-1 (or the pseudogene TRBV3-2) with TRBJ1-1; 11 nucleotides line up with TRBD1. The CDR3 has 14 residues. The V and J ends lost 6 bases and 8 bases, in that order; junction bases with no gene match: 8. Germline V gene lookup returns CDR1 LGHDT and CDR2 YNNKEL (reference sequence). The CDR3 region is CASSDHGQGAEAFF. The CDR3 bases are TGTGCCAGCAGTGATCATGGACAGGGGGCGGAAGCTTTCTTT.

The chain has TRBV4-2 and TRBJ2-3; 11 positions agree with TRBD2. J gave up 0 bases and V 0 bases, and 5 bases lay outside the gene matches. This CDR3 has 18 amino acids. Germline V gene data show CDR1 as LGHNA and CDR2 as YNFKEQ. The DNA for the CDR3 is TGTGCCAGCAGCCAAGAATTCGCTAGCGGGGGGAGCACAGATACGCAGTATTTT. It specifies CASSQEFASGGSTDTQYF.

The V gene is TRBV9, the J gene TRBJ2-3, with TRBD2 matching over 13 bases. Germline loops: CDR1 SGDLS, CDR2 YYNGEE. The CDR3 covers 17 residues. V lost 2 bases to trimming and J lost 0 bases; unmatched junction nucleotides: 3. CDR3 sequence: CASSVGLAGSSTDTQYF. For the CDR3, the DNA is TGTGCCAGCAGCGTGGGACTAGCGGGGTCTAGCACAGATACGCAGTATTTT. Full variable domain (missing parts from reference TRBV9 and TRBJ2-3): DSGVTQTPKHLITATGQRVTLRCSPRSGDLSVYWYQQSLDQGLQFLIQYYNGEERAKGNILERFSAQQFPDLHSELNLSSLELGDSALYFCASSVGLAGSSTDTQYFGPGTRLTVL.

This sequence joins TRBV4-2 and TRBJ1-6, with D tentatively TRBD1 (5 bases). The germline V and J ends were trimmed by 4 bases and 14 bases, with 18 bases remaining between them. Germline CDR1 is LGHNA and CDR2 is YNFKEQ. This CDR3 is 14 amino acids long. This CDR3 is CASSPPEGRGALHF. CDR3 nucleotide sequence: TGTGCCAGCAGCCCGCCGGAGGGCCGGGGGGCCCTCCACTTT.

The chain is built from TRBV10-1 and TRBJ1-6, with D possibly being TRBD1 (6 bases). Trimming cost V 6 bases and J 12 bases, with 12 bases left between them. The CDR3 runs to 12 residues. Germline V gene data show CDR1 as WNHNN and CDR2 as SYGVQD (reference sequence). The CDR3 DNA is TGCGCCAGCAGCTCCGGACAGTTACCCCTCCACTTT. Amino acids: CASSSGQLPLHF.

This chain uses TRBV7-8 with TRBJ2-1, with 8 bases identical to TRBD2. CDR3 size: 15 residues. The germline V gene encodes CDR1 SGHVS and CDR2 FQNEAQ. Trimming took 4 bases from V and 4 from J; bases not matched to a gene: 6. CDR3 DNA: TGTGCCAGCAGCTCTACGGCGGGGGGATACAATGAGCAGTTCTTC. It codes for CASSSTAGGYNEQFF.

The chain combines TRBV2 with TRBJ1-4; weak D call: TRBD1 (6 bases). Trimming shortened V by 4 bases and J by 0 bases, and 12 bases separated the two germline ends. The CDR3 is 16 residues long. Germline V CDR1 and CDR2: SNHLY, FYNNEI. Written as DNA, the CDR3 is TGTGCCAGCAGTGGACAGGCTCAAGCAACTAATGAAAAACTGTTTTTT. Protein sequence: CASSGQAQATNEKLFF.

This clone was detected once. The chain links TRBV25-1 to TRBJ2-1; the D is unclear. Per germline, CDR1 MGHDK and CDR2 SYGVNS. This CDR3 region has 15 residues. The V end lost 1 base, the J end lost 6 bases, and 13 bases lay between the germline ends. This CDR3 is CASSESTIVGNEQFF. The DNA for the CDR3 is TGTGCCAGCAGTGAATCTACTATAGTGGGCAATGAGCAGTTCTTC.

The V gene is TRBV6-5, the J gene TRBJ2-1; 8 positions match TRBD2. Germline assignment: CDR1 MNHEY and CDR2 SVGAGI. After removal of 8 bases from V and 12 bases from J, the junction contained 15 bases not matched to a gene. The CDR3 length is 14 residues. CDR3 amino acids: CASRSGGPRMGQFF. The DNA for the CDR3 is TGTGCCAGCCGCTCGGGGGGGCCCCGAATGGGGCAGTTCTTC.

V gene TRBV3-1 (or the pseudogene TRBV3-2) combines with J gene TRBJ1-1; 7 bases match TRBD1. In germline, CDR1 is LGHDT, CDR2 YNNKEL (reference sequence). The CDR3 consists of 16 residues. Trimming took 1 base from V and 4 from J; bases not matched to a gene: 9. The chain's CDR3 is CASSQGTDRSGTEAFF. CDR3 DNA sequence: TGTGCCAGCAGCCAAGGGACGGACAGGTCTGGCACTGAAGCTTTCTTT.

This clone was observed a single time. This chain links TRBV9 with TRBJ2-1, with a possible D match to TRBD1 (5 bases). Between the trimmed V and J ends, which lost 2 bases and 8 bases, there was a span of 14 bases. Germline-derived CDR1 and CDR2 are SGDLS and YYNGEE. The CDR3 extends over 14 amino acids. The CDR3 DNA sequence: TGTGCCAGCAGCGTGGGGCCGGCGGTCGATGAGCAGTTCTTC. Protein product: CASSVGPAVDEQFF. Full variable domain (missing parts from reference TRBV9 and TRBJ2-1): DSGVTQTPKHLITATGQRVTLRCSPRSGDLSVYWYQQSLDQGLQFLIQYYNGEERAKGNILERFSAQQFPDLHSELNLSSLELGDSALYFCASSVGPAVDEQFFGPGTRLTVL.

This clone has only one observation. This rearrangement joins TRBV3-1 (or the pseudogene TRBV3-2) to TRBJ2-3; no clear D gene. The CDR3 covers 11 residues. Germline V gene lookup returns CDR1 LGHDT and CDR2 YNNKEL (reference sequence). With 1 base removed from V and 6 bases from J, the gap between germline ends came to 2 bases. CDR3 residues: CASSQADTQYF. CDR3 in DNA: TGTGCCAGCAGCCAAGCGGATACGCAGTATTTT.

The chain joins TRBV3-1 (or the pseudogene TRBV3-2) to TRBJ1-4; no clear D gene. The ends were cut back, 1 base at V and 3 bases at J, with 9 bases in the middle. There are 15 residues in the CDR3. CDR1 and CDR2 from the germline V gene are LGHDT and YNNKEL (reference sequence). CDR3 sequence (DNA): TGTGCCAGCAGCCAAGTATGGGGAGCTAATGAAAAACTGTTTTTT. The encoded protein is CASSQVWGANEKLFF.

The genes are TRBV19 and TRBJ1-3, with D possibly matching TRBD1 (5 bases). Between the trimmed V and J ends, which lost 7 bases and 4 bases, there was a span of 8 bases. The CDR3 contains 12 residues. CDR1 is LNHDA and CDR2 is SQIVND in the germline V gene (reference sequence). CDR3 in DNA: TGTGCCAGTACCCGGACAGGAAACACCATATATTTT. Translation: CASTRTGNTIYF.

The chain is built from TRBV2 and TRBJ1-2; a possible D gene is TRBD1 (6 bases). Trimming stripped 10 bases from V and 3 bases from J, with 18 bases between. In germline, CDR1 is SNHLY, CDR2 FYNNEI. The CDR3 has 14 residues. CDR3 bases: TGTGCCACCAAATGGAACAGGGAAGACTATGGCTACACCTTC. Amino acids: CATKWNREDYGYTF. Full variable domain (remainder filled in from reference TRBV2 and TRBJ1-2): EPEVTQTPSHQVTQMGQEVILRCVPISNHLYFYWYRQILGQKVEFLVSFYNNEISEKSEIFDDQFSVERPDGSNFTLKIRSTKLEDSAMYFCATKWNREDYGYTFGSGTRLTVV.

This rearrangement joins TRBV21-1 to TRBJ1-1; the table's D call, TRBD1, was not checked against the DNA. TRBV21-1 is a known pseudogene. This CDR3 contains 17 residues. This CDR3 reads CASSEELSCTGVTEAFF. The CDR3 nucleotides read TGTGCCAGCAGCGAGGAATTGTCTTGTACAGGGGTCACTGAAGCTTTCTTT.

This clone was observed once. This sequence joins TRBV6-6 and TRBJ1-2; D not resolved. The CDR3 covers 14 residues. Germline-derived CDR1 and CDR2 are MNHNY and SVGAGI (reference sequence). The V end was cut by 5 bases, the J end by 0 bases, with 10 bases between. CDR3 region: CASSQYTTNYGYTF. The CDR3 DNA sequence: TGTGCCAGCAGTCAATACACCACTAACTATGGCTACACCTTC.

The rearrangement uses TRBV7-3 and TRBJ2-3; possibly TRBD2 for D (7 bases). V lost 5 bases and J 4 bases, leaving 13 bases between the germline ends. Germline CDR1 reads SGHTA; CDR2 reads FQGTGA. The CDR3 extends over 14 amino acids. The CDR3 bases are TGTGCCAGCAGCCCGTTAGGGGGGGCAGATACGCAGTATTTT. Translation gives CASSPLGGADTQYF.

The V gene is TRBV2, the J gene TRBJ2-1; 7 nucleotides line up with TRBD2. The CDR3 is 13 residues long. Germline loops: CDR1 SNHLY, CDR2 FYNNEI. The V segment lost 8 bases and the J segment 8 bases; nucleotides outside the gene matches: 9. The CDR3 is CASAKPSGDEQFF. In DNA, the CDR3 is TGTGCCAGCGCGAAACCTAGCGGCGATGAGCAGTTCTTC.

The V and J genes are TRBV5-4 and TRBJ2-7; 9 bases align to TRBD1. This CDR3 spans 15 amino acids. Germline loops: CDR1 SGHNT, CDR2 YYREEE (reference sequence). With V trimmed by 4 bases and J by 6 bases, 11 bases remained unmatched. CDR3 coding DNA: TGTGCCAGCAGCGGGACAGGGAAGGGGGAGGGCGAGCAGTACTTC. Its translation: CASSGTGKGEGEQYF.

The genes are TRBV18 and TRBJ2-1, with no clear D. Trimming took 3 bases from V and 0 from J, leaving 18 bases between them. Germline CDR1 KGHSH, CDR2 LQKENI. The CDR3 spans 18 residues. CDR3 region: CASSPNLHAASSYNEQFF. CDR3 coding DNA: TGTGCCAGCTCACCCAACCTCCACGCAGCGAGCTCCTACAATGAGCAGTTCTTC.

The rearrangement links TRBV28 to TRBJ2-5; TRBD2 aligns across 15 bases. The germline CDR1 and CDR2 sequences are MDHEN and SYDVKM. The CDR3 extends over 15 amino acids. V trimming: 6 bases; J trimming: 5 bases; junction bases outside the gene matches: 4. CDR3 coding DNA: TGTGCCAGCAGGAAGGGGACTAGCGGGAGGGAGACCCAGTACTTC. Protein sequence: CASRKGTSGRETQYF.

This chain joins TRBV4-1 and TRBJ1-2; 9 nucleotides agree with TRBD1. Germline V gene data show CDR1 as MGHRA and CDR2 as YSYEKL. This CDR3 comprises 16 residues. V was clipped by 1 base and J by 6 bases; unmatched bases: 9. The DNA of the CDR3 is TGCGCCAGCAGCCAAGCGTCATTGGACAGGGGTGATGGCTACACCTTC. It yields the protein CASSQASLDRGDGYTF.

V and J are TRBV4-1 and TRBJ1-3, with D possibly TRBD1 on 5 matching bases. This CDR3 contains 16 residues. CDR1 and CDR2 (germline): MGHRA, YSYEKL. With 2 bases removed from V and 0 bases from J, the gap between germline ends came to 11 bases. CDR3 sequence: CASSQFQGLSGNTIYF. The CDR3 DNA sequence: TGCGCCAGCAGCCAATTCCAGGGCCTCTCTGGAAACACCATATATTTT.

The CDR3 reads CASSADFFLPYNEQFF. The DNA for the CDR3 is TGTGCCAGTAGTGCTGACTTCTTTCTTCCCTACAATGAGCAGTTCTTC. The V and J genes are TRBV19 and TRBJ2-1; D gene uncertain. This CDR3 is built from 16 residues. V shed 5 bases and J shed 2 bases, with 16 bases lying between them. Germline V gives CDR1 LNHDA, CDR2 SQIVND (reference sequence).

This clone was seen just once. This sequence joins TRBV5-1 and TRBJ1-6, with a weak D call TRBD1 (6 bases). The CDR3 loop spans 13 amino acids. Germline V gene sequence: CDR1 SGHRS, CDR2 YFSETQ. Trimming removed 0 bases from V and 10 bases from J, with 8 bases in between. The CDR3 DNA follows: TGCGCCAGCAGCTTGGAACAGGGATCACCCCTCCACTTT. Amino acids: CASSLEQGSPLHF.

About this clone itself: This sample includes further DNA sequences coding for the same CDR3. The chain links TRBV12-5 to TRBJ2-3, with unresolved D. Germline V gene lookup returns CDR1 LGHNT and CDR2 FRNRAP. This CDR3 has 12 amino acids. With 5 bases removed from V and 4 bases from J, the gap between germline ends came to 7 bases. CDR3 nucleotide sequence: TGTGCTAGTGGTCCGGGTGCAGATACGCAGTATTTT. Its protein product is CASGPGADTQYF.

The chain recombines TRBV5-4 with TRBJ1-4, with a tentative D call TRBD1 (5 bases). The CDR3 runs to 12 residues. With 0 bases removed from V and 8 bases from J, the gap between germline ends came to 5 bases. Germline V lookup: CDR1 SGHNT, CDR2 YYREEE (reference sequence). The DNA for the CDR3 is TGTGCCAGCAGCTTGGGACAGGAAAAACTGTTTTTT. Its protein product is CASSLGQEKLFF.

This clone appeared a few times. The J gene is TRBJ2-7, the V gene TRBV15; 7 bases line up with TRBD1. Germline CDR1 LNHNV, CDR2 YYDKDF (reference sequence). The CDR3 length is 14 residues. J lost 6 bases, V lost 1 base, and 6 bases had no gene match. The CDR3: CATSRGEGGGEQYF. DNA of the CDR3: TGTGCCACCAGCAGAGGGGAAGGGGGCGGCGAGCAGTACTTC.

This clone was picked up one time. The V and J genes are TRBV2 and TRBJ1-2, with D possibly being TRBD1 (5 bases). In germline, CDR1 is SNHLY, CDR2 FYNNEI. V was pared by 3 bases and J by 8 bases, with 10 bases between. This CDR3 spans 12 amino acids. For the CDR3, the DNA is TGTGCCAGCAGTGAGGACATCGGCGGCTACACCTTC. Encoded protein: CASSEDIGGYTF.

The chain couples TRBV2 to TRBJ1-1; D might be TRBD1 (6 bases). The germline V gene encodes CDR1 SNHLY and CDR2 FYNNEI. The germline V and J ends were trimmed by 2 bases and 0 bases, with 13 bases remaining between them. This CDR3 is built from 16 residues. Here the CDR3 DNA reads TGTGCCAGCAGTGAATGGGGGCCGGGCTTGAACACTGAAGCTTTCTTT. Translating it yields CASSEWGPGLNTEAFF.